This entry is about one T cell receptor (beta chain). Its antigen is still unknown. The data are from a study of shared clonotypes between healthy human individuals. Trimming at V came to 7 bases and at J to 4 bases, leaving 4 bases not matched to a gene. The CDR3 has 13 residues. CDR1 MNHEY and CDR2 SMNVEV come from the germline V gene (reference sequence). Whole-study findings and limits: Four donors held about 4.5% of naive CD4 clonotypes in common. Naive subsets typically showed greater estimated richness than memory subsets.

An even split of each subset's genomic DNA across several immunoSEQ plates was performed. Template for every sorted-subset replicate PCR totaled 150 to 250 ng DNA, roughly 30,000 T cell genomes. The data were produced by immunoSEQ multiplex PCR, yet TCRdb's version contains in-frame clones alone and is incomplete. This sample yields 650,000 to 700,000 clones, of which 90% are seen a single time; 30% to 40% belongs to the top ten. The chain has TRBV27 and TRBJ2-1; TRBD1 aligns across 7 bases. Sequencing input: memory CD8+ T cells from PBMCs. Subset denoted: CD45RO+ cells pooled with CCR7-negative TemRA cells. The clonotype comes from a man aged 18 to 35 in good health. Some clones in this sample may be carry-over from other donors' samples. For the CDR3, the DNA is TGTGCCAGCAAAGGGGGCCTTTACAATGAGCAGTTCTTC. It is translated as CASKGGLYNEQFF.